This T cell receptor (beta chain) is drawn from a study of identical twins. This CDR3 is built from 13 residues. V lost 1 base to trimming and J lost 6 bases, with 11 bases between them. The germline gives CDR1 SGDLS, CDR2 YYNGEE. Regarding the study as a whole: Cord blood beta clonotypes that were abundant carried fewer insertions, and memory repertoires showed no such trend.

Template switching added a universal primer site; cDNA carried unique molecular identifiers. TCRdb reanalysed the 5' RACE reads using MiXCR and keeps one entry per CDR3 protein. The repertoire holds about 890,000 distinct CDR3 sequences, 12% seen once, with around 1.5% in the top ten. As to this clonotype: What it binds is unknown.

A further study also used this sample, focusing on yellow fever vaccine responses in identical twins.

The receptor's source is a woman under 30 in good health. The specimen was PBMCs. The genes are TRBV9 and TRBJ2-7; D remains ambiguous. CDR3 nucleotide sequence: TGTGCCAGCAGCGTATCCCCCGATTCCGAGCAGTACTTC. This translates into CASSVSPDSEQYF. The full variable domain, completed using reference TRBV9 and TRBJ2-7, is DSGVTQTPKHLITATGQRVTLRCSPRSGDLSVYWYQQSLDQGLQFLIQYYNGEERAKGNILERFSAQQFPDLHSELNLSSLELGDSALYFCASSVSPDSEQYFGPGTRLTVT.